This T cell receptor beta chain emerged from a study of T cells in Graves' hyperthyroidism and ophthalmopathy. Template material for amplifying TCR beta CDR3 regions consisted of RNA transcripts. The HTBI primer set drove a first-round RT-PCR of the TCR CDR3. MiXCR, applied by TCRdb to the multiplex PCR reads, yields one record per CDR3 protein. The top ten clones hold around 47% of a sample with about half a million distinct CDR3 sequences, 20% to 25% of them seen once. The germline CDR1 and CDR2 sequences are ENHRY and SYGVKD. J lost 2 bases, V lost 6 bases, and 9 bases had no gene match. The CDR3 extends over 15 amino acids.

The origin of this receptor is a woman in her 70s with Graves' ophthalmopathy. This chain connects TRBV10-3 to TRBJ1-1; 7 positions agree with TRBD1. Sequenced: blood. The CDR3, as DNA: TGTGCCATCAGACGTGACAGGGACCTTAACACTGAAGCTTTCTTT. Translating gives CAIRRDRDLNTEAFF.